Sequencing of this T cell receptor (beta chain) was carried out in a study of T cells after yellow fever vaccination. Study-wide points: The secondary T-cell response peaked on day 5, not day 15, but was weaker. Relatively few clonotypes were ones that appeared in both CD4 and CD8 compartments.

This clonotype was seen only a few times. Its antigen is currently unknown. TCRdb reprocessed the 5' RACE reads via MiXCR and lists one record per CDR3 protein. The top ten clones hold around 3.1% of a sample with about 300,000 distinct CDR3 sequences, approximately 8% of them seen once. With 4 bases removed from V and 2 bases from J, the gap between germline ends came to 15 bases. Germline V gives CDR1 MGHRA, CDR2 YSYEKL. The CDR3 loop spans 16 amino acids. The TCR sequence derives from a man in his late teens or twenties who received the YFV17D yellow fever vaccine. The material was CD4+ T cells sorted from PBMCs, obtained 5 days after the yellow fever booster vaccination. The rearrangement links TRBV4-1 to TRBJ1-5; the D is unclear. This CDR3 is CASSPQRAAGNQPQHF. The CDR3 nucleotides are TGCGCCAGCAGCCCACAACGGGCAGCCGGCAATCAGCCCCAGCATTTT.